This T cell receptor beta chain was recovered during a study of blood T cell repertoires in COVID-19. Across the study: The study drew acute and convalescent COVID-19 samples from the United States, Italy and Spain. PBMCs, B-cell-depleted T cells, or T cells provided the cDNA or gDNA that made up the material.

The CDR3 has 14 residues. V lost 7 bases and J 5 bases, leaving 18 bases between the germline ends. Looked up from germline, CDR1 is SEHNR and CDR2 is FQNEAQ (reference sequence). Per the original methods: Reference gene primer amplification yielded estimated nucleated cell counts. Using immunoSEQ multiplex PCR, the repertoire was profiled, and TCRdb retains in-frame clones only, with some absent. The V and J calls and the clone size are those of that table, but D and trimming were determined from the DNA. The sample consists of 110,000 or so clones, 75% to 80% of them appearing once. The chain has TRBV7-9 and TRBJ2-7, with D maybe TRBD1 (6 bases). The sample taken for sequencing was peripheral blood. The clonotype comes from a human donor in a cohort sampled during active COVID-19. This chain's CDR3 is CASKSSGTTHEQYF. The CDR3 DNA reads TGTGCCAGCAAATCCTCCGGGACAACCCACGAGCAGTACTTC.